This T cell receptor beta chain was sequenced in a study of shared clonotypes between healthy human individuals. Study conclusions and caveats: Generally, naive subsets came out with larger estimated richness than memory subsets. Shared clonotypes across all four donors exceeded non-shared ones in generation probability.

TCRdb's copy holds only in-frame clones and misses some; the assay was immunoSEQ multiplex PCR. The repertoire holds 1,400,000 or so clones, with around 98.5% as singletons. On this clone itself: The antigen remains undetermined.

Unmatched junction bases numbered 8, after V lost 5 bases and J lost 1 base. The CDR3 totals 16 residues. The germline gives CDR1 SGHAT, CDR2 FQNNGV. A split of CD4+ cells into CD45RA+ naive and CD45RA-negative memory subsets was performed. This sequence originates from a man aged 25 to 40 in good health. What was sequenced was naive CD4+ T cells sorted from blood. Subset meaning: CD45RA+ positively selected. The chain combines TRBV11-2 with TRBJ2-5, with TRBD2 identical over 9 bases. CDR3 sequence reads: CASSTFSGSIQETQYF. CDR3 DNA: TGTGCCAGCAGCACATTTAGCGGGAGTATCCAAGAGACCCAGTACTTC.